Listed here is a single T cell receptor (beta chain). Its cognate antigen is unknown. This sample is drawn from a study of memory CD4+ T cells and cytomegalovirus serostatus. Study background: Donors were healthy Belgian adults, some 10 CMV seropositive and around 23 seronegative. Study results and limitations: CD4+ memory repertoires contained 67 of 164 reported CMV TCRbeta sequences.

Germline CDR1 reads WNHNN; CDR2 reads SYGVQD (reference sequence). J gave up 9 bases and V 11 bases, and 13 bases lay outside the gene matches. CDR3 length: 13 amino acids. Single viable CD3+CD4+CD8-CD45RO+ cells were sorted as the memory CD4+ T cells. Serum IgG to CMV pp150, pp28, p38 and p52 defined serostatus. Per the original methods: After removing out-of-frame reads, approximately 2.2 million distinct TCRbeta sequences remained. Only in-frame clones appear in the TCRdb table, and some are missing; sequencing was by immunoSEQ multiplex PCR. The V and J calls and clone size come from that table; D and trimming were worked out from the DNA. The sample records fewer than 35,000 clones, 70% to 80% being singletons.

The clonotype originates from an adult in good health and CMV-seronegative. This chain uses TRBV10-1 with TRBJ1-5; TRBD1 matches at 7 bases. The specimen sequenced was memory CD4+ T cells from blood. The CDR3 DNA sequence: TGCGCCCCTGAGCAGGGGGATATTCCGCCCCAGCATTTT. Translation: CAPEQGDIPPQHF.